This T cell receptor (beta chain) was obtained from a study of shared clonotypes between healthy human individuals. General study findings and limits: Rarefaction revealed incomplete sorted-subset sequencing despite large depth. Sharing of clonotypes among donors was expected to vary with sequencing depth. Clonotypes shared by all four sorted-subset donors had higher generation probabilities than non-shared clonotypes.

In germline, CDR1 is SGHKS, CDR2 YYEKEE (reference sequence). The CDR3 loop spans 17 amino acids. Deletions cut 0 bases from V and 7 bases from J, with 19 bases between. The data were produced by immunoSEQ multiplex PCR, yet TCRdb's version contains in-frame clones alone and is incomplete. The data hold approximately 2,300,000 clones, with around 92% observed a single time. Regarding this clone: What it binds is unknown.

The chain is built from TRBV5-5 and TRBJ1-4, with D maybe TRBD1 (6 bases). The source of this sequence is a man between 18 and 35 years old in good health. Some clones in this sample may be carry-over from other donors' samples. Input material: naive CD4+ T cells from PBMCs. Noted subset: CD45RA+ positively selected. The CDR3 loop reads CASSLAGQLALSEKLFF. The CDR3 coding sequence is TGTGCCAGCAGCTTGGCCGGACAGCTGGCGTTGAGTGAAAAACTGTTTTTT.